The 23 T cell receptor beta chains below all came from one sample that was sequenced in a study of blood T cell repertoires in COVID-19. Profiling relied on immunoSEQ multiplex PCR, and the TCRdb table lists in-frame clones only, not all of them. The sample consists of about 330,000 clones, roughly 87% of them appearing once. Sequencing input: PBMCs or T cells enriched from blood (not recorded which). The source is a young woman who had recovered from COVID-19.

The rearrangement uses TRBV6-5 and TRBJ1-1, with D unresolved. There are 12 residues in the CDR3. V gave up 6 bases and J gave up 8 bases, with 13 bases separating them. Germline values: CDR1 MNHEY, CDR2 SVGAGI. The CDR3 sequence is CASSIHRVEAFF. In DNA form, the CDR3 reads TGTGCCAGCAGCATACACCGGGTCGAAGCTTTCTTT.

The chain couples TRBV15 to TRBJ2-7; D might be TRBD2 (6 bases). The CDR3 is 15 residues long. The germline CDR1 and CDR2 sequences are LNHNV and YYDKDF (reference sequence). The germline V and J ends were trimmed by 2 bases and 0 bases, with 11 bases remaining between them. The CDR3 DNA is TGTGCCACCAGCAGACCCGCGGGGCGCTCCTACGAGCAGTACTTC. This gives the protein CATSRPAGRSYEQYF.

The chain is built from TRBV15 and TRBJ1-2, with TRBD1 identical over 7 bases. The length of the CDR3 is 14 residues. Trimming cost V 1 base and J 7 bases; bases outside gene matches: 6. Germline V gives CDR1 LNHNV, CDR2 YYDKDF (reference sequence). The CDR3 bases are TGTGCCACCAGCAGAGCCCGACAGGGACTTGGCTACACCTTC. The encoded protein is CATSRARQGLGYTF.

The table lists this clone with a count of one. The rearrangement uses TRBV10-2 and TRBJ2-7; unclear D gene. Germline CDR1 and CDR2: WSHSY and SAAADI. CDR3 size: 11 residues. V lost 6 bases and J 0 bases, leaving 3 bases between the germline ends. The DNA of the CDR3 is TGCGCCAGCAGCCTCTCCTACGAGCAGTACTTC. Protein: CASSLSYEQYF.

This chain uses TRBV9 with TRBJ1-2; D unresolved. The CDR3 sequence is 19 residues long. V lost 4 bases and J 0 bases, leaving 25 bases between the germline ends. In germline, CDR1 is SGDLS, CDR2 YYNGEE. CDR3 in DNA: TGTGCCAGCAGCCCCCGACACCCGTCTGGTTGGGGAGCTAACTATGGCTACACCTTC. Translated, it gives CASSPRHPSGWGANYGYTF.

CDR3 amino acids: CASSLYLNQPQHF. The CDR3 nucleotides are TGTGCCAGCAGTTTATATTTAAATCAGCCCCAGCATTTT. The chain combines TRBV27 with TRBJ1-5, with D unclear. The V end lost 1 base, the J end lost 4 bases, and 5 bases lay between the germline ends. Germline lookup yields CDR1 MNHEY and CDR2 SMNVEV (reference sequence). The CDR3 has 13 residues.

The CDR3 sequence is CASSYSITGSRETQYF. CDR3 nucleotide sequence: TGTGCCAGCAGTTACTCGATCACAGGGTCAAGGGAGACCCAGTACTTC. V is TRBV6-5 and J is TRBJ2-5, with a weak D call TRBD1 (6 bases). This CDR3 is built from 16 residues. With 0 bases removed from V and 5 bases from J, the gap between germline ends came to 16 bases. Per germline, CDR1 MNHEY and CDR2 SVGAGI.

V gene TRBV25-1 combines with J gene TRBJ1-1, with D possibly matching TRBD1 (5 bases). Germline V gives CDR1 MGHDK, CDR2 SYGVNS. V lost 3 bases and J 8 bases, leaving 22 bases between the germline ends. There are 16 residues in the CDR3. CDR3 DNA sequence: TGTGCCAGCAGTGATCTCGAACAGGCCTGGGTAGGGGAAGCTTTCTTT. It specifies CASSDLEQAWVGEAFF. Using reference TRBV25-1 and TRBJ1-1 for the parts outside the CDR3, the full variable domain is EADIYQTPRYLVIGTGKKITLECSQTMGHDKMYWYQQDPGMELHLIHYSYGVNSTEKGDLSSESTVSRIRTEHFPLTLESARPSHTSQYLCASSDLEQAWVGEAFFGQGTRLTVV.

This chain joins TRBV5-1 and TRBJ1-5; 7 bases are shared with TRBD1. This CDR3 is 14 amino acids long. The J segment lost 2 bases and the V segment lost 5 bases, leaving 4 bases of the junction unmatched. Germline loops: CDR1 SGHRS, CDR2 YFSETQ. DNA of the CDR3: TGCGCCAGCAGTCAGGGGACAGGCAATCAGCCCCAGCATTTT. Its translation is CASSQGTGNQPQHF.

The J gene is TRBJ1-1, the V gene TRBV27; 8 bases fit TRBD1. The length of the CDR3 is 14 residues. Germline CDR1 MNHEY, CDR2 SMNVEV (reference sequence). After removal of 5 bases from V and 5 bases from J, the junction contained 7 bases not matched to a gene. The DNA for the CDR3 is TGTGCCAGCAGTCCGGCAGGGGGCGGGACTGAAGCTTTCTTT. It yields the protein CASSPAGGGTEAFF.

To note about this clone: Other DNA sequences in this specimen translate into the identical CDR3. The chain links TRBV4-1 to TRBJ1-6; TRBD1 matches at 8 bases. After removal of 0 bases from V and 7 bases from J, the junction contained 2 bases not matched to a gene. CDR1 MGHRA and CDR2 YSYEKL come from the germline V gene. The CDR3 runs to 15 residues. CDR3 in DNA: TGCGCCAGCAGCCAAGATAGGGACAGGAATTCACCCCTCCACTTT. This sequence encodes CASSQDRDRNSPLHF.

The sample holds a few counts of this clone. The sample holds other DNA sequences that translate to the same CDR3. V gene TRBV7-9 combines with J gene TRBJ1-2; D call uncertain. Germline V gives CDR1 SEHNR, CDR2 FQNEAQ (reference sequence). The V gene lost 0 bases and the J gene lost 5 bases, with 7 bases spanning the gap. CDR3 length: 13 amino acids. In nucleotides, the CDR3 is TGTGCCAGCAGCTTAGCGCGAGGGTATGGCTACACCTTC. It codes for CASSLARGYGYTF.

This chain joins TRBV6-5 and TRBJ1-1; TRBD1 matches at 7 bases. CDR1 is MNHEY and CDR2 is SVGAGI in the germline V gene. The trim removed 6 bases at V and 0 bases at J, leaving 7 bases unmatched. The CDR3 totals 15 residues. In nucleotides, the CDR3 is TGTGCCAGCAGCCACGGGACAGCCATGAACACTGAAGCTTTCTTT. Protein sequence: CASSHGTAMNTEAFF.

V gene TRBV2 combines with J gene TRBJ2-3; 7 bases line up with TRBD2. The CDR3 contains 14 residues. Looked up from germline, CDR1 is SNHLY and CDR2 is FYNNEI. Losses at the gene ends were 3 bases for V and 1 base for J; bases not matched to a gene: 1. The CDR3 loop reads CASSDRGGTDTQYF. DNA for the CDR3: TGTGCCAGCAGTGATCGGGGGGGCACAGATACGCAGTATTTT.

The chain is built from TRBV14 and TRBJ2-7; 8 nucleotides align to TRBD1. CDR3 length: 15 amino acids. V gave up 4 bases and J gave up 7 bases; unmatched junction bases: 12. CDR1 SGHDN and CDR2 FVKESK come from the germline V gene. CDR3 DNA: TGTGCCAGCAGCCGGACCGACAGGGGTGTGGGGGAGCAGTACTTC. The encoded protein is CASSRTDRGVGEQYF.

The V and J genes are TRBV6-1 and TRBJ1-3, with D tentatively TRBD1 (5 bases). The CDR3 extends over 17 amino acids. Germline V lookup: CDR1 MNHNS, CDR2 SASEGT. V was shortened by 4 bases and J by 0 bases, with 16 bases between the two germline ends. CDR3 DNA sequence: TGTGCCAGCAGTGGGAGTAGCGGCGGACACTCTGGAAACACCATATATTTT. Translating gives CASSGSSGGHSGNTIYF.

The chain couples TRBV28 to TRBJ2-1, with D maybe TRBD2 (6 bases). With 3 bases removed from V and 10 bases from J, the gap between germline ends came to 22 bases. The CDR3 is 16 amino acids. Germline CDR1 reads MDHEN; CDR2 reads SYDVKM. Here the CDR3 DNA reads TGTGCCAGCAGTTTGGGACTGGACGGGGGAAGAAGGGAGCAGTTCTTC. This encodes CASSLGLDGGRREQFF.

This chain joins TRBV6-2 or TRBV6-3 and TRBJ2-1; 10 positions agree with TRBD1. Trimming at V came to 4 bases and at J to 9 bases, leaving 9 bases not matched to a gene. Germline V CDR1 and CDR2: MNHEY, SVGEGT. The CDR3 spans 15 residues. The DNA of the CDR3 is TGTGCCAGCAGTTCCAGGACAGGGGGTTGGGCTGAGCAGTTCTTC. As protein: CASSSRTGGWAEQFF.

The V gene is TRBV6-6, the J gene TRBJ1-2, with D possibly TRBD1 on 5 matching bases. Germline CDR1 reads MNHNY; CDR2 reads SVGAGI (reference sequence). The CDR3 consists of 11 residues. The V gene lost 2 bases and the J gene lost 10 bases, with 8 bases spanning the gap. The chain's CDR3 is CASSYGHIYTF. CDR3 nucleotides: TGTGCCAGCAGTTACGGACATATCTACACCTTC.

The CDR3 nucleotides are TGTGCCAGCAGCTCCGGGGAGACCCAGTACTTC. This sequence encodes CASSSGETQYF. The rearrangement joins TRBV11-3 to TRBJ2-5, with D unresolved. The CDR3 loop spans 11 amino acids. Per germline, CDR1 SGHNT and CDR2 YENEEA. V gave up 4 bases and J gave up 5 bases, with 5 bases separating them.

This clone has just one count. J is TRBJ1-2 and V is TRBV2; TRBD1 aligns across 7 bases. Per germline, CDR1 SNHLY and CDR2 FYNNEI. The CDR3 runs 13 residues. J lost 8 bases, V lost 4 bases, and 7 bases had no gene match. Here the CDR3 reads CASSAWTGDGYTF. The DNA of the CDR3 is TGTGCCAGCAGTGCTTGGACAGGAGACGGCTACACCTTC.

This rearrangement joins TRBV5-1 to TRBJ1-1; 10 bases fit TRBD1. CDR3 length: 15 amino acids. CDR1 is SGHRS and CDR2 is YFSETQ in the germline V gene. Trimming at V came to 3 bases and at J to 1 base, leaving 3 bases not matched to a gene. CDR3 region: CASSSRDRGNTEAFF. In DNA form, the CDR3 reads TGCGCCAGCAGCTCGAGGGACAGGGGGAACACTGAAGCTTTCTTT.

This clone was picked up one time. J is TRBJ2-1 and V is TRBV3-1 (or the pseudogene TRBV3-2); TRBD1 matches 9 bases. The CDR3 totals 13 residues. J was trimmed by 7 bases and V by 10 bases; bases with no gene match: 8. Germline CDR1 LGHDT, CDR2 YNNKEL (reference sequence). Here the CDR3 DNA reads TGTGCCACGGACAGGGGATCCCCAAATGAGCAGTTCTTC. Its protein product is CATDRGSPNEQFF.